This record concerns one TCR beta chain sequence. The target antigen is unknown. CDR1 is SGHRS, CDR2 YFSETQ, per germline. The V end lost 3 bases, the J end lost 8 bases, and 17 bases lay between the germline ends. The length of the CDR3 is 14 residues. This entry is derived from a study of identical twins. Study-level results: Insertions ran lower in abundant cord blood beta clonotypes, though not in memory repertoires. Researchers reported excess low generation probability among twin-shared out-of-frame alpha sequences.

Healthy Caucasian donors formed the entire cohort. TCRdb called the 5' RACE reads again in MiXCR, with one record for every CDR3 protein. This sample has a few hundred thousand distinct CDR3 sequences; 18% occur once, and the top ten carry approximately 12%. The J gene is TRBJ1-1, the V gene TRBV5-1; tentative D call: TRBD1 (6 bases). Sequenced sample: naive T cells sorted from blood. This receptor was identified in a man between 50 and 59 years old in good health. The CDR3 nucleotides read TGCGCCAGCAGCTACGCCGGGACACCGGTAGAAGCTTTCTTT. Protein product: CASSYAGTPVEAFF.